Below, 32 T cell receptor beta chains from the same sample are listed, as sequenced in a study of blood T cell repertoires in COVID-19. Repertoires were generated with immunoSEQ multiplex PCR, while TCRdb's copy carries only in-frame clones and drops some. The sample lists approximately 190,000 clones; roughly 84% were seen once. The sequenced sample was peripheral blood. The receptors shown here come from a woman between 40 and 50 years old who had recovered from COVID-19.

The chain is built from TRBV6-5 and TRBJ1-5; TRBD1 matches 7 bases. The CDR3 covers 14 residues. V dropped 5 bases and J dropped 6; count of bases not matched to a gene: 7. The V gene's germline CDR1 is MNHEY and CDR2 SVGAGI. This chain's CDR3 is CASSKTGIGQPQHF. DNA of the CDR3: TGTGCCAGCAGTAAGACAGGGATCGGTCAGCCCCAGCATTTT.

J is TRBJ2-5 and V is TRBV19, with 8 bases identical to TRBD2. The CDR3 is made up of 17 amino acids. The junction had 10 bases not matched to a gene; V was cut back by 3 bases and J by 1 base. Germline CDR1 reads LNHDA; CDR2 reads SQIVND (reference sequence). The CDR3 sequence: CASSMGSGGRIQETQYF. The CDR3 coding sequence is TGTGCCAGTAGTATGGGTTCGGGCGGGAGGATCCAAGAGACCCAGTACTTC.

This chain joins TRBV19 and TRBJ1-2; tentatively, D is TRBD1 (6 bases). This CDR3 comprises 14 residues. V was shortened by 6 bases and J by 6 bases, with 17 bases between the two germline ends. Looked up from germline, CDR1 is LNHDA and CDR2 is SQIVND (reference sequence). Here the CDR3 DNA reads TGTGCCAGTAGGTTACAGGGAGAGTTGGATGGCTACACCTTC. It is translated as CASRLQGELDGYTF.

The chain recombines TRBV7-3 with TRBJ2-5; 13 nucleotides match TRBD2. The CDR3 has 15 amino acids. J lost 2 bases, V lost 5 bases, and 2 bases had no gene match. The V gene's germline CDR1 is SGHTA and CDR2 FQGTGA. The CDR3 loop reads CASSLGLAGQETQYF. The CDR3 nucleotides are TGTGCCAGCAGCCTGGGACTAGCGGGACAAGAGACCCAGTACTTC.

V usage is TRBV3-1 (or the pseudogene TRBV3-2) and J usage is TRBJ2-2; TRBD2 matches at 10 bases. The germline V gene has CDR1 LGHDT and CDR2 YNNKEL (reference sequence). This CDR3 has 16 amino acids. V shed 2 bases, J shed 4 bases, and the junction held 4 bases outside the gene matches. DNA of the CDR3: TGTGCCAGCAGCCAATCCCTAGCGGGAGCCACCGGGGAGCTGTTTTTT. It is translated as CASSQSLAGATGELFF.

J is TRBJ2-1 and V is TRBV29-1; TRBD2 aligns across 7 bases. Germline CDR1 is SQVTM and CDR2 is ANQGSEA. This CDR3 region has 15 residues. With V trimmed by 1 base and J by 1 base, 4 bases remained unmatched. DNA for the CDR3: TGCAGCGTTGAAGGGACCGGGAGGTCCTACAATGAGCAGTTCTTC. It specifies CSVEGTGRSYNEQFF.

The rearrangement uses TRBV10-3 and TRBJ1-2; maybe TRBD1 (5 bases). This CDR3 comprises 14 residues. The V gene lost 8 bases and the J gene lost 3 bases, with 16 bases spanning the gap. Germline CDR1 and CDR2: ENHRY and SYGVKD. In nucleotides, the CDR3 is TGTGCCATCGGTGGGGCCCAGCGGGACTATGGCTACACCTTC. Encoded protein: CAIGGAQRDYGYTF.

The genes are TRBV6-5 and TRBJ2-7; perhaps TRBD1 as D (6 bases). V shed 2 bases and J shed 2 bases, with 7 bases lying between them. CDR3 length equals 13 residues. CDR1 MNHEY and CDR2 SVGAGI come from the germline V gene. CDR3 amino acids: CASSYDRTYEQYF. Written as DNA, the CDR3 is TGTGCCAGCAGTTACGACAGGACCTACGAGCAGTACTTC.

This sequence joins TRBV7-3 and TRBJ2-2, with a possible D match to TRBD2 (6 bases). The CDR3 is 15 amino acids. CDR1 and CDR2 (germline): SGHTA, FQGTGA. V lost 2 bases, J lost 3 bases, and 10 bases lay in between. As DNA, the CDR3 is TGTGCCAGCAGCTTAGGACTACCCGACACCGGGGAGCTGTTTTTT. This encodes CASSLGLPDTGELFF.

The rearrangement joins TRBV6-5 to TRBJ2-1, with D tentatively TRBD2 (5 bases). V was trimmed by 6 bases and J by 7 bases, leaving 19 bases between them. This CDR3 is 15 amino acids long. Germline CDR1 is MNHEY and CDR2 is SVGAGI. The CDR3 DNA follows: TGTGCCAGCAGCCCCGACTATACTAAACTGAATGAGCAGTTCTTC. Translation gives CASSPDYTKLNEQFF.

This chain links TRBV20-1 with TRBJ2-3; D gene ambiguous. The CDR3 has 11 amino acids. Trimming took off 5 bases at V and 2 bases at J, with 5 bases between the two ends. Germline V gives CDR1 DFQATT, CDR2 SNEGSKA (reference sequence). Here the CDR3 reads CSAPYTDTQYF. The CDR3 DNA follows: TGCAGTGCTCCCTACACAGATACGCAGTATTTT.

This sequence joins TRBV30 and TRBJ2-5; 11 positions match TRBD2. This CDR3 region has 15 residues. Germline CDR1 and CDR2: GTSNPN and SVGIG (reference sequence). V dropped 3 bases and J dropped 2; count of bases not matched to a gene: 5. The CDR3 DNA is TGTGCCTGGAGCAGGGGACTAGCGGAACAAGAGACCCAGTACTTC. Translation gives CAWSRGLAEQETQYF.

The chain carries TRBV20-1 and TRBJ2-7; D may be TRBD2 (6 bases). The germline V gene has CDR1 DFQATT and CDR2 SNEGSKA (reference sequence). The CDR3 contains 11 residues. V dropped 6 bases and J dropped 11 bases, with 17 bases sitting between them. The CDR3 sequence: CSARGPGLEYF. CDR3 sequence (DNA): TGCAGTGCGAGGGGACCGGGACTGGAGTACTTC.

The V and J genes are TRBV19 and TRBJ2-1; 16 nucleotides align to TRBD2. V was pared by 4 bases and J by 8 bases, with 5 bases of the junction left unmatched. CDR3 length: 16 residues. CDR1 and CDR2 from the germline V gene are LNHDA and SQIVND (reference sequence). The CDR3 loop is CASSKAGTSGRDEQFF. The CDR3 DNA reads TGTGCCAGTAGTAAAGCGGGGACTAGCGGGAGGGATGAGCAGTTCTTC.

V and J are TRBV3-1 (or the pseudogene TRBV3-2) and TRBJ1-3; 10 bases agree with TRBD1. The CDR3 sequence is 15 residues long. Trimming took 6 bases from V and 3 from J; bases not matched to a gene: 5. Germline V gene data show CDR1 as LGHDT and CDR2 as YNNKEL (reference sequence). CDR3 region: CASRRGQGIGNTIYF. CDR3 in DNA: TGTGCCAGCAGGAGGGGACAGGGGATTGGAAACACCATATATTTT.

CDR3 in DNA: TGTGCCAGCAGCTTGAGGCAGGGGTGGAATTCACCCCTCCACTTT. Encoded protein: CASSLRQGWNSPLHF. This chain joins TRBV5-5 and TRBJ1-6; D might be TRBD1 (6 bases). V was trimmed by 1 base and J by 7 bases, leaving 12 bases between them. There are 15 residues in the CDR3. Germline values: CDR1 SGHKS, CDR2 YYEKEE (reference sequence).

The CDR3 region has the DNA TGTGCCAGCAGCTCGTCGGGACTAGCGGGCACCCTTTCCTACGAGCAGTACTTC. It specifies CASSSSGLAGTLSYEQYF. The V call is TRBV5-6, the J call TRBJ2-7; TRBD2 aligns across 12 bases. Germline CDR1 reads SGHDT; CDR2 reads YYEEEE. J was trimmed by 1 base and V by 3 bases; bases with no gene match: 11. This CDR3 contains 18 residues.

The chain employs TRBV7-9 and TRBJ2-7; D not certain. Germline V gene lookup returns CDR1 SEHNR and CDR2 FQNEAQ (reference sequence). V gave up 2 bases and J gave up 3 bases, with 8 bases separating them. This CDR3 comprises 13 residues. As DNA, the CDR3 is TGTGCCAGCAGCTTACTAGTTGTCTACGAGCAGTACTTC. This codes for CASSLLVVYEQYF. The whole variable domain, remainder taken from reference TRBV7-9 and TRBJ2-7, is DTGVSQNPRHKITKRGQNVTFRCDPISEHNRLYWYRQTLGQGPEFLTYFQNEAQLEKSRLLSDRFSAERPKGSFSTLEIQRTEQGDSAMYLCASSLLVVYEQYFGPGTRLTVT.

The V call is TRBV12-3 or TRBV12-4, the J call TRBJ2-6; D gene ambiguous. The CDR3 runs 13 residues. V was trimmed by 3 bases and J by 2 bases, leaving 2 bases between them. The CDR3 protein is CASSFAGANVLTF. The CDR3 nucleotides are TGTGCCAGCAGTTTCGCTGGGGCCAACGTCCTGACTTTC.

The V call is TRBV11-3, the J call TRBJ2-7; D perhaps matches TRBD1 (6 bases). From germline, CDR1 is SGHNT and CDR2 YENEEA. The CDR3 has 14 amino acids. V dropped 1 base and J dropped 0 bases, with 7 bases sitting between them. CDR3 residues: CASSLGDNSYEQYF. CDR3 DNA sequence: TGTGCCAGCAGCTTAGGGGACAACTCCTACGAGCAGTACTTC.

CDR3 sequence (DNA): TGTGCCACCAGCAGAGATCAGGCAGGGCAGGATTCACCCCTCCACTTT. Protein: CATSRDQAGQDSPLHF. The chain has TRBV15 and TRBJ1-6; a possible D gene is TRBD1 (5 bases). The V and J ends lost 0 bases and 8 bases respectively, with 14 bases between them. Germline-derived CDR1 and CDR2 are LNHNV and YYDKDF (reference sequence). CDR3 length equals 16 residues.

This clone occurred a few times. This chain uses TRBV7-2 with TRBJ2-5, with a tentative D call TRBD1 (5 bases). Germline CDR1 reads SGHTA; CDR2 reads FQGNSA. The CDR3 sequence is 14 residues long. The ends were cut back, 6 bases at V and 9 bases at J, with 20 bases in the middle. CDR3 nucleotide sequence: TGTGCCAGCAGTCCTGACCAGCCAGGGTGGGCCCAGTACTTC. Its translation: CASSPDQPGWAQYF.

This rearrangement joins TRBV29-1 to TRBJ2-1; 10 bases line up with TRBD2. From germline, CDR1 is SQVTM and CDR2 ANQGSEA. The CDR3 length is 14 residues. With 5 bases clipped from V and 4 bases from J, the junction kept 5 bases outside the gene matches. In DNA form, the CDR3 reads TGCAGCGTTAGCGGGAGGGTAGTGTACAATGAGCAGTTCTTC. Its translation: CSVSGRVVYNEQFF.

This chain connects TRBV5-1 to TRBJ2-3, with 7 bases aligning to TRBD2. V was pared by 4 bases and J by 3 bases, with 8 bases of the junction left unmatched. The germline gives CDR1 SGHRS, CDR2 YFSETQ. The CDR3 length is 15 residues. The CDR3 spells CASSRLAGETDTQYF. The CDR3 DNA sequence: TGCGCCAGCAGCCGACTAGCAGGAGAGACAGATACGCAGTATTTT.

This chain's CDR3 is CASSPLRQRAFF. For the CDR3, the DNA is TGTGCCAGCAGTCCCCTGAGACAAAGGGCTTTCTTT. The V gene is TRBV12-3 or TRBV12-4, the J gene TRBJ1-1; unclear D gene. V was pared by 5 bases and J by 11 bases, with 15 bases between. This CDR3 is 12 amino acids long.

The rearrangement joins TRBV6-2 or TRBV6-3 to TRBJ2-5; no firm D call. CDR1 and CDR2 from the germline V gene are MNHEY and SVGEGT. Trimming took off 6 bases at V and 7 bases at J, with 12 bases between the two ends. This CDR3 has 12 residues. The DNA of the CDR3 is TGTGCCAGCAGCCAAGCCGCAGGGACCCAGTACTTC. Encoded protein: CASSQAAGTQYF.

The CDR3 DNA follows: TGTGCCAGTAGTGGGGGACTCTCCTACGAGCAGTACTTC. Protein product: CASSGGLSYEQYF. The chain joins TRBV19 to TRBJ2-7; TRBD2 is a possible D gene (6 bases). CDR1 LNHDA and CDR2 SQIVND come from the germline V gene (reference sequence). This CDR3 contains 13 residues. The V and J ends lost 5 bases and 0 bases respectively, with 8 bases between them.

The CDR3 is CATSEAGTGRDNEQFF. In DNA form, the CDR3 reads TGTGCCACCAGTGAGGCCGGGACAGGGAGGGACAATGAGCAGTTCTTC. The chain combines TRBV24-1 with TRBJ2-1; 9 bases match TRBD1. Germline loops: CDR1 KGHDR, CDR2 SFDVKD. The CDR3 runs 16 residues. V trimming: 4 bases; J trimming: 5 bases; junction bases outside the gene matches: 8.

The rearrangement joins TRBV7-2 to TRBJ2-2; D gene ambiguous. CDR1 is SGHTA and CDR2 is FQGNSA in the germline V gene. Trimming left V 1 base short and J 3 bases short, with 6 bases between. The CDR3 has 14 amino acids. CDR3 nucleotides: TGTGCCAGCAGCTTAGTCCGGGACACCGGGGAGCTGTTTTTT. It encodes CASSLVRDTGELFF.

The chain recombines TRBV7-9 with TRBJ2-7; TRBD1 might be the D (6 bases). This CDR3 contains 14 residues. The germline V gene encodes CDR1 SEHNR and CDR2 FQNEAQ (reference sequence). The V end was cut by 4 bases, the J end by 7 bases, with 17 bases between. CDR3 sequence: CASSWDTSLGEQYF. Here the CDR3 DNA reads TGTGCCAGCAGCTGGGACACATCTTTGGGAGAGCAGTACTTC.

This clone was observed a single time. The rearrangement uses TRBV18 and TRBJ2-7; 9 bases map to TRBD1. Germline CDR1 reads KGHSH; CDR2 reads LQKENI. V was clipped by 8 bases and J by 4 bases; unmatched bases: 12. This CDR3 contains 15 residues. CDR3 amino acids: CASRPGTGLVYEQYF. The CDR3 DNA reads TGTGCCAGCCGTCCCGGGACAGGGTTGGTTTACGAGCAGTACTTC. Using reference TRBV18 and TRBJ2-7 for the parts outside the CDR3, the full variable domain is NAGVMQNPRHLVRRRGQEARLRCSPMKGHSHVYWYRQLPEEGLKFMVYLQKENIIDESGMPKERFSAEFPKEGPSILRIQQVVRGDSAAYFCASRPGTGLVYEQYFGPGTRLTVT.

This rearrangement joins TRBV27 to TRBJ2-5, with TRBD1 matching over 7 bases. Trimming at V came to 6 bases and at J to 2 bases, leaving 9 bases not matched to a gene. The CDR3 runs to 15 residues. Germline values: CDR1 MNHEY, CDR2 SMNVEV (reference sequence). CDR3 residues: CASSTGVPGQETQYF. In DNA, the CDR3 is TGTGCCAGCAGCACAGGGGTTCCTGGGCAAGAGACCCAGTACTTC.